Reported below is one T cell receptor (beta chain). This CDR3 has 12 amino acids. CDR1 and CDR2 (germline): GTSNPN, SVGIG (reference sequence). Trimming cost V 4 bases and J 9 bases, with 15 bases left between them. This entry is derived from a study of spatial heterogeneity in lung cancer. Time point here: sample taken at primary tumor resection. No cell sorting; template was whole RNA from tumor, lung tissue or PBMC. Each CDR3 protein gets one entry after TCRdb re-called the 5' RACE reads with MiXCR. This table has about 80,000 distinct CDR3 sequences, roughly a fifth appearing once. The J gene is TRBJ1-2, the V gene TRBV30; D is possibly TRBD1 (6 bases). This TCR was sampled from a male donor with early-stage non-small cell lung cancer. Sequencing used PBMCs, obtained at surgery. CDR3 in DNA: TGTGCCTGGAACGTCCGGGACATCCGCTACACCTTC. As protein: CAWNVRDIRYTF.